Given below is one T cell receptor beta chain in context. The antigen it binds to is not known. There are no base qualities to consult, and no much larger clone falls within one base. This entry comes from a study of T cell repertoires in cytomegalovirus infection (dated by TCRdb to the late 2010s). For context, the study as a whole: Alongside well-studied HLA-B-restricted epitopes, the peptide stimulations were aimed at recently identified HLA-C-restricted CMV epitopes, whose presentation resists viral immunomodulation. The HLA type of each donor mattered for the analysis, because public TCR beta signatures pointed to carriage of CMV infection along with the matching HLA type.

Sequencing instrument: Illumina HiSeq 1500. TCRdb trimmed the raw reads at Q25, called clones with MiXCR and kept productive beta chains. CDR3 protein sequences are deduplicated, and each keeps its most common genes and DNA. The sample table holds about 83,000 distinct CDR3 sequences, of which 29% were seen once. The ten largest clones take up roughly 70% of the sample. What the work shows at the level of the full study, not this receptor alone: In both this cohort and an independent cohort of 350 to 400 donors, the cumulative frequency of public TCR beta family members distinguished carriers of CMV infection plus the relevant HLA type. The ex vivo response was dominated by HLA-C-restricted CMV-specific TCR beta clonotypes, which also provided the single most frequent clonotype in two of eight donors.

This specimen's treatment or condition label, interpreted: in vitro stimulation with specific CMV peptide epitopes to enrich CMV-specific T cells. The CDR3 holds 15 amino acids from the cysteine to the phenylalanine. The DNA shown is the 45-base CDR3, in frame from base 1. From the germline V gene, CDR1 is SGHRS and CDR2 is YFSETQ. Relative to germline, V is missing 6 bases and J is missing 4 bases, with 9 bases of the junction outside any gene match. The receptor was derived from a human donor in good health (CMV status not recorded). Some clones in this sample may be carry-over from other donors' samples. The chain is made from TRBV5-1 and TRBJ2-1, and 8 junction bases match TRBD2. The sample here was CD8+ T cells from cultured PBMCs, taken from culture after CMV antigen stimulation. The CDR3 protein is CASTLAGPTYNEQFF. The bases read TGCGCCAGCACATTAGCGGGGCCTACATACAATGAGCAGTTCTTC.